The 22 T cell receptor beta chains reported below all come from one sample, sequenced in a study of T cells in localized non-small cell lung cancer. Data came from immunoSEQ multiplex PCR; TCRdb stores just in-frame clones and leaves some out. The table lists tens of thousands of clones, 80% to 90% of them singletons. The specimen comprised peripheral blood, sampled before any cancer treatment. These receptor sequences come from a male donor at least 60 years old with stage III squamous cell lung carcinoma.

The chain combines TRBV2 with TRBJ2-1; D call uncertain. Germline CDR1 is SNHLY and CDR2 is FYNNEI. Trimming pared 2 bases from V and 8 bases from J, leaving 4 bases between. This CDR3 has 11 residues. The CDR3 region has the DNA TGTGCCAGCAGTGAAAGACATGAGCAGTTCTTC. Its translation: CASSERHEQFF.

The rearrangement links TRBV11-2 to TRBJ1-4; D is uncertain. Germline V gives CDR1 SGHAT, CDR2 FQNNGV. V was pared by 5 bases and J by 8 bases, with 12 bases between. The CDR3 covers 13 residues. CDR3 DNA sequence: TGTGCCAGCAGCACGCGGCCTGGGGAAAAACTGTTTTTT. This gives the protein CASSTRPGEKLFF.

CDR3 sequence (DNA): TGCGCCAGCAGCTTTGAGCTAGCTGGCTACAATGAGCAGTTCTTC. Its protein product is CASSFELAGYNEQFF. This chain joins TRBV5-1 and TRBJ2-1; perhaps TRBD2 as D (5 bases). CDR1 is SGHRS and CDR2 is YFSETQ in the germline V gene. Trimming pared 2 bases from V and 3 bases from J, leaving 12 bases between. This CDR3 contains 15 residues.

This clone was counted a single time. This sequence joins TRBV7-9 and TRBJ1-3; weak D call: TRBD1 (5 bases). CDR1 is SEHNR and CDR2 is FQNEAQ in the germline V gene (reference sequence). V shed 5 bases and J shed 2 bases, with 10 bases lying between them. The CDR3 totals 14 residues. CDR3 protein: CASSPGDAGNTIYF. For the CDR3, the DNA is TGTGCCAGCAGCCCCGGGGACGCTGGAAACACCATATATTTT.

The chain's CDR3 is CASSLPGRLSLFF. In nucleotides, the CDR3 is TGTGCCAGCAGTTTACCGGGACGTCTCTCATTGTTCTTC. This chain connects TRBV28 to TRBJ2-1, with D perhaps being TRBD1 or TRBD2 (5 bases each). Trimming took off 2 bases at V and 15 bases at J, with 17 bases between the two ends. The CDR3 has 13 amino acids. Germline V gene sequence: CDR1 MDHEN, CDR2 SYDVKM.

This chain connects TRBV5-1 to TRBJ2-1; TRBD2 aligns across 12 bases. Germline V lookup: CDR1 SGHRS, CDR2 YFSETQ. The CDR3 is 15 amino acids. The V segment lost 6 bases and the J segment 4 bases; nucleotides outside the gene matches: 5. CDR3 protein: CASTSTSGSYNEQFF. CDR3 coding DNA: TGCGCCAGCACCTCGACTAGCGGGAGTTACAATGAGCAGTTCTTC.

The genes are TRBV6-6 and TRBJ2-7, with a weak D call TRBD2 (5 bases). Trimming shortened V by 6 bases and J by 0 bases, and 12 bases separated the two germline ends. The V gene's germline CDR1 is MNHNY and CDR2 SVGAGI (reference sequence). The CDR3 runs 14 residues. The CDR3 DNA reads as TGTGCCAGCAGAACTAGTGCCAGCTCCTACGAGCAGTACTTC. This sequence encodes CASRTSASSYEQYF.

This rearrangement joins TRBV29-1 to TRBJ2-1; no reliable D call. This CDR3 spans 10 amino acids. Germline CDR1 is SQVTM and CDR2 is ANQGSEA. Trimming pared 6 bases from V and 13 bases from J, leaving 13 bases between. The CDR3: CSVTGPNQFF. The CDR3 nucleotides read TGCAGCGTGACCGGACCTAATCAGTTCTTC.

The chain joins TRBV5-1 to TRBJ2-1, with 8 nucleotides matching TRBD2. The CDR3 has 16 residues. Germline CDR1 and CDR2: SGHRS and YFSETQ. Trimming at V came to 0 bases and at J to 0 bases, leaving 2 bases not matched to a gene. CDR3 amino acids: CASSLVLAGSYNEQFF. For the CDR3, the DNA is TGCGCCAGCAGCTTGGTCCTAGCGGGCTCCTACAATGAGCAGTTCTTC.

The chain joins TRBV18 to TRBJ2-1; 7 positions match TRBD2. This CDR3 is built from 17 residues. Looked up from germline, CDR1 is KGHSH and CDR2 is LQKENI. V lost 2 bases, J lost 5 bases, and 12 bases stayed unmatched. DNA of the CDR3: TGTGCCAGCTCACCATTCTACGCGGGAGCTATAAACAATGAGCAGTTCTTC. Amino acid sequence: CASSPFYAGAINNEQFF.

This clone was recorded a few times. This chain links TRBV5-8 with TRBJ2-3, with a possible D match to TRBD2 (6 bases). The CDR3 has 14 residues. V was pared by 5 bases and J by 2 bases, with 12 bases between. The V gene's germline CDR1 is SGHTS and CDR2 YDEGEE. The CDR3 DNA reads as TGTGCCAGCAGGGGACTGGATCTCACAGATACGCAGTATTTT. Translating gives CASRGLDLTDTQYF.

The J gene is TRBJ2-7, the V gene TRBV6-6, with a tentative D call TRBD2 (6 bases). This CDR3 comprises 13 residues. Trimming pared 4 bases from V and 6 bases from J, leaving 13 bases between. Germline V gives CDR1 MNHNY, CDR2 SVGAGI (reference sequence). CDR3 in amino acids: CASSLYRRGEQYF. CDR3 bases: TGTGCCAGCAGTTTATACAGGAGGGGCGAGCAGTACTTC.

This sequence joins TRBV30 and TRBJ1-2, with no clear D. CDR3 size: 12 residues. The V gene's germline CDR1 is GTSNPN and CDR2 SVGIG (reference sequence). V lost 8 bases, J lost 5 bases, and 15 bases lay in between. Here the CDR3 reads CALNGDNYGYTF. CDR3 nucleotides: TGTGCCCTGAACGGCGATAATTATGGCTACACCTTC.

This rearrangement joins TRBV27 to TRBJ2-3; maybe TRBD1 (7 bases). Trimming cost V 0 bases and J 5 bases, with 12 bases left between them. Per the germline V gene, CDR1 is MNHEY and CDR2 is SMNVEV (reference sequence). This CDR3 contains 15 residues. The CDR3 nucleotides are TGTGCCAGCAGTTTATCGGAGGGGGCCATAGATACGCAGTATTTT. Residues: CASSLSEGAIDTQYF.

This rearrangement joins TRBV30 to TRBJ1-5; possible D gene TRBD1, 6 bases. This CDR3 is built from 13 residues. Germline-derived CDR1 and CDR2 are GTSNPN and SVGIG (reference sequence). Trimming removed 3 bases from V and 6 bases from J, with 12 bases in between. CDR3 residues: CAWSKQGGQPQHF. For the CDR3, the DNA is TGTGCCTGGAGCAAACAGGGAGGTCAGCCCCAGCATTTT.

The chain links TRBV30 to TRBJ1-1; 7 nucleotides line up with TRBD1. The CDR3 has 12 amino acids. The V segment lost 1 base and the J segment 5 bases; nucleotides outside the gene matches: 1. CDR1 is GTSNPN and CDR2 is SVGIG in the germline V gene (reference sequence). This CDR3 reads CAWSDRGTEAFF. CDR3 nucleotide sequence: TGTGCCTGGAGTGACAGGGGTACTGAAGCTTTCTTT.

J is TRBJ2-1 and V is TRBV5-4; a weak D match, TRBD2 (6 bases). CDR3 length: 16 amino acids. V lost 4 bases to trimming and J lost 8 bases, with 22 bases between them. From germline, CDR1 is SGHNT and CDR2 YYREEE (reference sequence). As DNA, the CDR3 is TGTGCCAGCAGCCGGAGGGCGCTCTCCGGGGGTGATGAGCAGTTCTTC. This gives the protein CASSRRALSGGDEQFF.

The V and J genes are TRBV27 and TRBJ1-1; 7 bases are shared with TRBD1. The CDR3 sequence is 15 residues long. V lost 4 bases, J lost 3 bases, and 8 bases stayed unmatched. The germline V gene encodes CDR1 MNHEY and CDR2 SMNVEV (reference sequence). The CDR3 DNA is TGTGCCAGCAGTTCTGTACAGGGGCGGCACACTGAAGCTTTCTTT. Amino acids: CASSSVQGRHTEAFF.

V usage is TRBV19 and J usage is TRBJ2-1; 9 bases are shared with TRBD2. CDR3 length: 16 amino acids. CDR1 is LNHDA and CDR2 is SQIVND in the germline V gene (reference sequence). J was trimmed by 1 base and V by 3 bases; bases with no gene match: 4. CDR3 amino acids: CASSIAGGASYNEQFF. In DNA form, the CDR3 reads TGTGCCAGTAGTATTGCGGGAGGGGCATCCTACAATGAGCAGTTCTTC.

This CDR3 is CASSWTSGTYEQYF. The CDR3 DNA reads as TGTGCCAGCAGCTGGACTAGCGGTACCTACGAGCAGTACTTC. This chain joins TRBV7-2 and TRBJ2-7, with TRBD2 matching 10 bases. The CDR3 is made up of 14 amino acids. Germline V gives CDR1 SGHTA, CDR2 FQGNSA. Losses at the gene ends were 4 bases for V and 2 bases for J; bases not matched to a gene: 2.

The J gene is TRBJ1-1, the V gene TRBV30, with 8 bases aligning to TRBD1. The junction had 3 bases not matched to a gene; V was cut back by 5 bases and J by 1 base. The CDR3 has 13 amino acids. Germline-derived CDR1 and CDR2 are GTSNPN and SVGIG (reference sequence). CDR3 protein: CAWAGQGNTEAFF. The CDR3 nucleotides read TGTGCCTGGGCAGGACAGGGGAACACTGAAGCTTTCTTT.

The chain employs TRBV28 and TRBJ2-7; 9 bases are shared with TRBD2. The germline gives CDR1 MDHEN, CDR2 SYDVKM. J gave up 11 bases and V 6 bases, and 5 bases lay outside the gene matches. The length of the CDR3 is 11 residues. CDR3 loop: CASRRLAVEYF. In nucleotides, the CDR3 is TGTGCCAGCAGACGACTAGCGGTAGAGTACTTC.